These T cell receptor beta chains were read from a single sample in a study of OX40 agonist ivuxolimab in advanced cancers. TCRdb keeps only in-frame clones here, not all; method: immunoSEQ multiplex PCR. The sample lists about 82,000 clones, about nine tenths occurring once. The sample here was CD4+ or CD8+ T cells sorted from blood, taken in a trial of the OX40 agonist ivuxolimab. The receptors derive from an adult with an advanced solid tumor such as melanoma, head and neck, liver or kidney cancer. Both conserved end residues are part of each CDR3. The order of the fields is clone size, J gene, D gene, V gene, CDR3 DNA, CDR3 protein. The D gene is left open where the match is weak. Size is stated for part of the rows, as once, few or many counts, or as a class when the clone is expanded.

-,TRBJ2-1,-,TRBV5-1,TGCGCCAGCACCCAGTCGCGGAGGGGGGATGAGCAGTTCTTC,CASTQSRRGDEQFF
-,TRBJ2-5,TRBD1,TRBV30,TGTGCCTGGAATGCCGGGACAGGGGGAGAGACCCAGTACTTC,CAWNAGTGGETQYF
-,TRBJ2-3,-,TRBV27,TGTGCCAGCAGTCCTGGGACTCGCGCAGATACGCAGTATTTT,CASSPGTRADTQYF
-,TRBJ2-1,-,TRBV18,TGTGCCAGCTCACCATTTTTCACGGACTCGGGTGAGCAGTTCTTC,CASSPFFTDSGEQFF
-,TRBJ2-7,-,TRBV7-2,TGTGCCAGCAGCTTAGCAGGGTTCTACGAGCAGTACTTC,CASSLAGFYEQYF
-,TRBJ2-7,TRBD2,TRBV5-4,TGTGCCAGCAGCTTGGGGGGACTAGCGGGAGTGGAAGAGCAGTACTTC,CASSLGGLAGVEEQYF
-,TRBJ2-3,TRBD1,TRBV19,TGTGCCAGTAGTGTCGGGACAGCGATAGATACGCAGTATTTT,CASSVGTAIDTQYF
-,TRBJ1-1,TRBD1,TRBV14,TGTGCCAGCAGCCAAGATCATCACAGGGGCACTGAAGCTTTCTTT,CASSQDHHRGTEAFF
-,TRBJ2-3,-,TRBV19,TGTGCCAGTAGTATGGAGGGATCCCCCACAGATACGCAGTATTTT,CASSMEGSPTDTQYF
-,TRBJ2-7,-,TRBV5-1,TGCGCCAGCAGGGAGGGGGCCTACGAGCAGTACTTC,CASREGAYEQYF
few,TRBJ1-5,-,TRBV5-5,TGTGCCAGCAGCTCATTTGATGGGGTGGGGTTCAGCAATCAGCCCCAGCATTTT,CASSSFDGVGFSNQPQHF
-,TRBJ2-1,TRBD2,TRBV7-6,TGTGCCAGCAGCTTCGGGACTAGCGTCAATGAGCAGTTCTTC,CASSFGTSVNEQFF
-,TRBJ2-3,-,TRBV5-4,TGTGCCAGCAGCTTGGAAACAGATACGCAGTATTTT,CASSLETDTQYF
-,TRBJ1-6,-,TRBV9,TGTGCCAGCAGCGCCGGGACAACTAATAATTCACCCCTCCACTTT,CASSAGTTNNSPLHF